This T cell receptor (beta chain) was recorded in a study of PD-L1 blockade in urothelial cancer. Study-level points and caveats: Expansion of tumor-associated blood clones at 3 weeks was greater in durable-benefit patients.

Only in-frame clones appear in the TCRdb table, and some are missing; sequencing was by immunoSEQ multiplex PCR. The sample includes about 110,000 clones, approximately 86% of them seen just once. From germline, CDR1 is LNHDA and CDR2 SQIVND (reference sequence). CDR3 length: 16 residues. About this clone: Its antigen is as yet unknown.

This chain links TRBV19 with TRBJ2-2; TRBD2 matches 7 bases. The TCR comes from a man aged 50-60 years with urothelial cancer. Specimen: PBMCs, collected around atezolizumab (anti-PD-L1) treatment. CDR3 in amino acids: CASDPTGGIGTGELFF. CDR3 coding DNA: TGTGCTAGTGACCCGACGGGAGGTATTGGCACCGGGGAGCTGTTTTTT.